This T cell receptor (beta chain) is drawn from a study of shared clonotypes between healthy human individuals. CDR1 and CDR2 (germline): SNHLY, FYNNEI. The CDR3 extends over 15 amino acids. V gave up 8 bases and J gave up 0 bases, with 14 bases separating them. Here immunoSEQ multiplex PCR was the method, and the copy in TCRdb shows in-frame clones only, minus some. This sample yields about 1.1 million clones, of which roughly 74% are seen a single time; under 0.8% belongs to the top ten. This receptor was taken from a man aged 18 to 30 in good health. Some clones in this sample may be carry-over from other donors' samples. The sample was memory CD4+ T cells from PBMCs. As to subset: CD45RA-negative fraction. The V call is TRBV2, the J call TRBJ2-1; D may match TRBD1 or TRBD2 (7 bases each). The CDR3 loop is CASQGEGSSYNEQFF. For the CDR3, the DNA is TGTGCCAGCCAGGGGGAGGGGAGCTCCTACAATGAGCAGTTCTTC.